This T cell receptor beta chain came from a study of cytomegalovirus exposure and HLA in healthy donors. Study outcomes and limitations: Follow-up analysis found HLA locus-dependent TCR association rates, highest for DRB1 and lowest for HLA-C. V segments that were indistinguishable, TRBV6-2 and TRBV6-3 among them, were omitted from analysis.

With 60 Vbeta and 13 Jbeta primers, the PCR was carried out. Here immunoSEQ multiplex PCR was the method, and the copy in TCRdb shows in-frame clones only, minus some. The sample shows more than 80,000 clones, 71% of them seen only once. The donors (healthy individuals) were bone marrow donors. Concerning this clone: Its antigen is undetermined.

Unmatched junction bases numbered 9, after V lost 3 bases and J lost 3 bases. CDR1 is MDHEN and CDR2 is SYDVKM in the germline V gene. This CDR3 has 17 amino acids. This chain uses TRBV28 with TRBJ1-5; TRBD1 agrees at 9 bases. The sample was PBMCs. This TCR was sampled from a female donor in good health and CMV-seronegative. CDR3 amino acids: CASSFPWTGVTNQPQHF. CDR3 coding DNA: TGTGCCAGCAGTTTCCCATGGACAGGGGTTACCAATCAGCCCCAGCATTTT.